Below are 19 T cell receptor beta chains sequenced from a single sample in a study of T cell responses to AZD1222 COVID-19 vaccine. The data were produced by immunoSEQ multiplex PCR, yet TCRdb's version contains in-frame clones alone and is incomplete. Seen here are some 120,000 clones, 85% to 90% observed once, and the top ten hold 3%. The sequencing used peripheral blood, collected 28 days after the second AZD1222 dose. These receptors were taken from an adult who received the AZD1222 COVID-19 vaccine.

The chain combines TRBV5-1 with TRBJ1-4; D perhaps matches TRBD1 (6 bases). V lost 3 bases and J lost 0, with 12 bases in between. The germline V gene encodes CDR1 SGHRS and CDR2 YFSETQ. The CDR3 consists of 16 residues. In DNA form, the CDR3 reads TGCGCCAGCAGCTGGACCGGACAGACAACTAATGAAAAACTGTTTTTT. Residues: CASSWTGQTTNEKLFF.

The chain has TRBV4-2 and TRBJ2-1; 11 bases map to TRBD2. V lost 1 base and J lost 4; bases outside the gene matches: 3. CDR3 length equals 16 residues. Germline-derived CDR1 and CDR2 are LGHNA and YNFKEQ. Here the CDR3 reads CASSQALAGGYNEQFF. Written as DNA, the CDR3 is TGTGCCAGCAGCCAAGCCCTAGCGGGGGGTTACAATGAGCAGTTCTTC.

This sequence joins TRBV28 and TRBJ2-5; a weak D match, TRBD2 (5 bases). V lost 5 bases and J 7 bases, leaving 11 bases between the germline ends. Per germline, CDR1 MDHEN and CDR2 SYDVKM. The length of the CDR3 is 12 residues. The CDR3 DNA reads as TGTGCCAGCAGTCTTAGGGCGGGGACCCAGTACTTC. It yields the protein CASSLRAGTQYF.

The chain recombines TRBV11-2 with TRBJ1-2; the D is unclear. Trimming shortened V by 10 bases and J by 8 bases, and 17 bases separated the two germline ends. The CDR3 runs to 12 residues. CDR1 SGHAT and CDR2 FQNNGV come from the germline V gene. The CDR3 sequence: CATRVEAGGYTF. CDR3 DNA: TGTGCCACCCGAGTCGAGGCGGGGGGCTACACCTTC.

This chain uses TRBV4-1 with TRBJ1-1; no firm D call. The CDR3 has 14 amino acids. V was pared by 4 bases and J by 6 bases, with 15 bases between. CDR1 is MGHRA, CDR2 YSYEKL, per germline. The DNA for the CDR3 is TGCGCCAGCAGCCCCCCTAGGAGGGAGGCTGAAGCTTTCTTT. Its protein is CASSPPRREAEAFF.

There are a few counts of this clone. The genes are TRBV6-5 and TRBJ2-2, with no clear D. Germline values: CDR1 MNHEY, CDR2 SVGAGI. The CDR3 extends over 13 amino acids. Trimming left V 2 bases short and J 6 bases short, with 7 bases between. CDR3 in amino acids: CASSYIVPGELFF. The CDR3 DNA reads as TGTGCCAGCAGTTACATAGTTCCCGGGGAGCTGTTTTTT.

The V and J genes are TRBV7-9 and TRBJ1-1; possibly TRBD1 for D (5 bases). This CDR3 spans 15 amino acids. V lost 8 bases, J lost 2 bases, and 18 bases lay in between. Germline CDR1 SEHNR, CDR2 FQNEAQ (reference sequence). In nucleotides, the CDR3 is TGTGCCAGCGCAGTTTCTGCCCAGGGAAACACTGAAGCTTTCTTT. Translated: CASAVSAQGNTEAFF.

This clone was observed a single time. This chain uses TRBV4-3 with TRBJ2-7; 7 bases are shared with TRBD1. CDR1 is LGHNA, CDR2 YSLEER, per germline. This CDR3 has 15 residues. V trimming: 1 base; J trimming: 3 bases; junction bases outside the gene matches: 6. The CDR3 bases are TGCGCCAGCAGCCAAGGACAGGGCCCTTACTACGAGCAGTACTTC. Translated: CASSQGQGPYYEQYF.

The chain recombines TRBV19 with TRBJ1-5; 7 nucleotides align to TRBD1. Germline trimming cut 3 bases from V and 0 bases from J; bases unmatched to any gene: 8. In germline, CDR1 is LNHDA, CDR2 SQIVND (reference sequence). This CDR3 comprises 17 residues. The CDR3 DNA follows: TGTGCCAGTAGTATTGCCCGGGACAGAAATAGCAATCAGCCCCAGCATTTT. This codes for CASSIARDRNSNQPQHF.

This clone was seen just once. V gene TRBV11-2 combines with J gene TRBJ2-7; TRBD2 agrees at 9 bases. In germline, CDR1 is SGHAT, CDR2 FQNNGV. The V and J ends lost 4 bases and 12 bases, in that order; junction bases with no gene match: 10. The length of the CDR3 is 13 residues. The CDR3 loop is CASSSGTSSRRYF. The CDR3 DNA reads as TGTGCCAGCAGCTCCGGGACTAGCTCCCGGAGGTACTTC.

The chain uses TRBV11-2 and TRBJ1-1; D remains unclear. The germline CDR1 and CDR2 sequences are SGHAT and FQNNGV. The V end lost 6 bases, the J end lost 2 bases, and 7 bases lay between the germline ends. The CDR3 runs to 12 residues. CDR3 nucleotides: TGTGCCAGCAGTTTTACAAACACTGAAGCTTTCTTT. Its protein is CASSFTNTEAFF.

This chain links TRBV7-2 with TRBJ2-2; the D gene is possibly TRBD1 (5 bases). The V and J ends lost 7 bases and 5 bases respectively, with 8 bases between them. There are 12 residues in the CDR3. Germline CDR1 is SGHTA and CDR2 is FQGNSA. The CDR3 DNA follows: TGTGCCAGCACCAACAGGACCGGGGAGCTGTTTTTT. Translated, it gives CASTNRTGELFF.

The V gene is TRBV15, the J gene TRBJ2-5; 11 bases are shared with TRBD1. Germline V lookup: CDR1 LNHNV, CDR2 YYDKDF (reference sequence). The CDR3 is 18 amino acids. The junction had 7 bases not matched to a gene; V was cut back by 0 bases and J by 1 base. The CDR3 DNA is TGTGCCACCAGCAGAGAAGGCGTGGGACAGGGGGGCCAAGAGACCCAGTACTTC. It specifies CATSREGVGQGGQETQYF.

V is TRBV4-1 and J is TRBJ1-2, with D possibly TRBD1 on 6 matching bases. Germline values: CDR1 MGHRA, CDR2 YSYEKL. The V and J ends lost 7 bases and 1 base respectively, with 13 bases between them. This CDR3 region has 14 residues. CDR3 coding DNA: TGCGCCAGCACGACAGGACGTCTTAACTATGGCTACACCTTC. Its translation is CASTTGRLNYGYTF.

In DNA form, the CDR3 reads TGTGCCAGCAGCCGCGAAGAGGGAGGAGAGACCCAGTACTTC. Amino acid sequence: CASSREEGGETQYF. This sequence joins TRBV7-8 and TRBJ2-5; maybe TRBD2 (6 bases). The V gene lost 5 bases and the J gene lost 4 bases, with 14 bases spanning the gap. CDR1 and CDR2 (germline): SGHVS, FQNEAQ. The CDR3 covers 14 residues.

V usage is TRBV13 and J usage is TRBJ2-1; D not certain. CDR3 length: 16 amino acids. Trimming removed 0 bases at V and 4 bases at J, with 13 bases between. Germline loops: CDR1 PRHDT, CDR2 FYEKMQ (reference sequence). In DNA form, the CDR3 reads TGTGCCAGCAGCTTAGGCTTCCTTCAGGCGTACAATGAGCAGTTCTTC. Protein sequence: CASSLGFLQAYNEQFF.

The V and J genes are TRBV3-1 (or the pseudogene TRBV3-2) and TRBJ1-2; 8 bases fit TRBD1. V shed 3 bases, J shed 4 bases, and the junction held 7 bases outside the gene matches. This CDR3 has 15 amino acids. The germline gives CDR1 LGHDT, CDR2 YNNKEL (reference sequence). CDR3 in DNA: TGTGCCAGCAGCCACGCAGGGGGCAACCTCTATGGCTACACCTTC. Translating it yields CASSHAGGNLYGYTF.

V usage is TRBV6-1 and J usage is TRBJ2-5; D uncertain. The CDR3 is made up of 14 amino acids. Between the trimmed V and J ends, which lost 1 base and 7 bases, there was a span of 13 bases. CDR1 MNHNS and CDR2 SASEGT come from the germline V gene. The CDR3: CASSEDSGPGTQYF. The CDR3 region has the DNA TGTGCCAGCAGTGAAGATAGTGGTCCCGGGACCCAGTACTTC.

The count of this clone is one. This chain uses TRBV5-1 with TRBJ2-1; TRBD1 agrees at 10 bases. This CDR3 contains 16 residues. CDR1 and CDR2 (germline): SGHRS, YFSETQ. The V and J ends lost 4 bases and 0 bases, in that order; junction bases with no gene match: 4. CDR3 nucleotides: TGCGCCAGCAGCAGAAGGACAGGGGGCTCCTACAATGAGCAGTTCTTC. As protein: CASSRRTGGSYNEQFF.